The rows below give T cell receptor beta chains drawn from one sample of a study of T cells expressing NK-cell markers. TCRdb re-called the 5' RACE reads; every CDR3 protein appears as one record, without DNA. The sample's table shows 300,000 to 450,000 distinct CDR3 sequences. Sequenced material: blood T cells: a sorted CD56 or NKG2C T cell subset, CD4+ or CD8+ T cells, or bulk PBMC T cells (not recorded which). These receptors were taken from a man aged 18 to 69 in good health. CDR3s include the opening cysteine and the closing phenylalanine or tryptophan.

v_gene	j_gene	CDR3aa
TRBV28	TRBJ1-4	CASSLTLALSGGKLFF
TRBV6-5	TRBJ1-4	CASSYGTGVEKLFF
TRBV12-3/TRBV12-4	TRBJ1-1	CASSFRGQMNTEAFF
TRBV24-1	TRBJ2-3	CATSDFAGGHRDTQYF
TRBV6-2/TRBV6-3	TRBJ2-1	CASSLWTSGTYNEQFF
TRBV7-2	TRBJ1-6	CASSYRDRQSPLHF
TRBV29-1	TRBJ2-7	CSVFGRGGSSYEQYF
TRBV7-9	TRBJ2-5	CASSSAGGISETQYF
TRBV6-1	TRBJ1-1	CASIRAGQGTEAFF
TRBV7-2	TRBJ1-2	CASSQGQTNYGYTF
TRBV20-1	TRBJ1-2	CSARDHRAPFGGYTF
TRBV28	TRBJ2-7	CASSFSNSEQYF
TRBV14	TRBJ2-2	CASSLFTGTPLNTGELFF
TRBV19	TRBJ1-3	CASNKRGAAGNTIYF
TRBV28	TRBJ2-1	CASSPVTSGLKGSYNEQFF
TRBV5-1	TRBJ2-1	CASSLDPRQNVYNEQFF
TRBV20-1	TRBJ1-1	CCVWRAALEAFF
TRBV6-1	TRBJ2-2	CASGHRMVGTGELFF
TRBV7-8	TRBJ2-1	CASSLVILFHEQFF
TRBV18	TRBJ2-7	CASSPNNRQTSSYEQYF
TRBV3-1	TRBJ1-1	CASSPKKGTGKNTEAFF
TRBV6-2/TRBV6-3	TRBJ2-3	CASSPISSTQYF
TRBV3-1	TRBJ2-7	CASSRSSGGQAEQYF
TRBV10-2	TRBJ1-2	CATRTGQTYGYTF
TRBV18	TRBJ2-5	CASSPREGETQYF
TRBV3-1	TRBJ2-3	CASSQEGTSRRGSHTQYF
TRBV11-2	TRBJ2-5	CASSYVKVETQYF
TRBV20-1	TRBJ2-3	CSARWLTVSTDTQYF
TRBV28	TRBJ2-5	CASSPPGSQETQYF
TRBV4-2	TRBJ2-7	CASSHPITSGGHSYEQYF
TRBV5-5	TRBJ2-7	CASSRPVAGSYEQYF
TRBV5-5	TRBJ2-5	CASSLAGVGFGTQYF
TRBV7-9	TRBJ2-7	CASSRVQDEQYF
TRBV6-1	TRBJ1-2	CASSLSDRFIGYTF
TRBV12-3/TRBV12-4	TRBJ1-5	CASSQGTGYNQPQHF
TRBV19	TRBJ1-1	CASSLTLSAEAFF
TRBV5-1	TRBJ1-1	CASREGTGPNTEAFF
TRBV27	TRBJ2-5	CASRGWGDMAETQYF
TRBV10-3	TRBJ1-2	CAISVRGGPLRGYTF
TRBV30	TRBJ1-4	CAGRATNEKLFF
TRBV6-1	TRBJ2-1	CASSVGLATAEQFF
TRBV21-1	TRBJ2-1	CASSKVVRGLGFYLYNEQFF
TRBV27	TRBJ2-1	CASTKLDRYNEQFF
TRBV5-1	TRBJ2-3	CASSLGRDTQYF
TRBV6-2/TRBV6-3	TRBJ2-3	CASSYASPGLADLSTDTQYF
TRBV11-2	TRBJ2-6	CASSLGPLSSGANVLTF
TRBV9	TRBJ2-7	CASSVDPRRGANEQYF
TRBV5-1	TRBJ1-2	CASSLAGNYGYTF
TRBV25-1	TRBJ2-5	CASSELAGGGETQYF
TRBV10-3	TRBJ1-5	CAISDYPGYSNQPQHF
TRBV7-2	TRBJ1-5	CASSLVTGAAHQPQHF
TRBV28	TRBJ2-7	CATLTMWDTYEQYF
TRBV5-1	TRBJ1-4	CASSRAGREKLFF
TRBV12-3/TRBV12-4	TRBJ2-2	CASSFSFDRRTGELFF
TRBV24-1	TRBJ2-5	CATSDSTTVGGTQYF
TRBV20-1	TRBJ1-6	CSAHSVHGALNSPLHF
TRBV6-2/TRBV6-3	TRBJ2-2	CASCPMRTLNTGELFF